A single sample is the source of the 8 T cell receptor beta chains below, sequenced in a study of blood T cell repertoires in COVID-19. Generated by immunoSEQ multiplex PCR, the TCRdb table keeps only in-frame clones and is missing some. The table includes roughly 400,000 clones, nearly 90% detected once. The sample was PBMCs or T cells enriched from blood (not recorded which). The receptors were gathered from a woman aged 40 to 50 with acute COVID-19.

The chain recombines TRBV4-2 with TRBJ2-7; TRBD1 is a possible D gene (5 bases). Trimming shortened V by 2 bases and J by 9 bases, and 14 bases separated the two germline ends. The CDR3 extends over 13 amino acids. Germline V gene data show CDR1 as LGHNA and CDR2 as YNFKEQ. CDR3 DNA: TGTGCCAGCAGCCAATCAACCCAGGGATTGCAGTACTTC. Translating it yields CASSQSTQGLQYF.

This clone is a singleton in its sample. The chain links TRBV6-6 to TRBJ1-1; 7 bases are a match to TRBD1. The germline gives CDR1 MNHNY, CDR2 SVGAGI (reference sequence). The junction had 7 bases not matched to a gene; V was cut back by 7 bases and J by 2 bases. This CDR3 has 14 amino acids. The CDR3 DNA is TGTGCCAGCAAAAAGGGACAGTCCAACACTGAAGCTTTCTTT. This sequence encodes CASKKGQSNTEAFF.

This clone has just one count. The chain combines TRBV7-8 with TRBJ2-3; TRBD2 matches at 10 bases. The CDR3 is made up of 15 amino acids. Germline V gives CDR1 SGHVS, CDR2 FQNEAQ. V dropped 0 bases and J dropped 5; count of bases not matched to a gene: 2. CDR3 residues: CASSLAAGGRDTQYF. The CDR3 DNA reads as TGTGCCAGCAGCTTAGCAGCGGGGGGGCGAGATACGCAGTATTTT.

The chain uses TRBV24-1 and TRBJ2-7; 10 positions agree with TRBD1. V gave up 3 bases and J gave up 3 bases; unmatched junction bases: 4. Germline loops: CDR1 KGHDR, CDR2 SFDVKD. The CDR3 is 15 amino acids. The CDR3 loop reads CATSDRTGGLYEQYF. The CDR3 DNA sequence: TGTGCCACCAGTGATAGGACAGGGGGTCTCTACGAGCAGTACTTC.

The rearrangement joins TRBV6-4 to TRBJ2-3; 15 positions agree with TRBD2. There are 16 residues in the CDR3. With V trimmed by 6 bases and J by 5 bases, 6 bases remained unmatched. The germline V gene encodes CDR1 MRHNA and CDR2 SNTAGT. The CDR3 protein is CASSVGTSGGLDTQYF. The DNA for the CDR3 is TGTGCCAGCAGCGTCGGGACTAGCGGGGGGTTAGATACGCAGTATTTT.

The chain uses TRBV4-1 and TRBJ2-7; D is unclear. V shed 3 bases and J shed 0 bases, with 15 bases lying between them. The CDR3 is 16 amino acids. Germline CDR1 and CDR2: MGHRA and YSYEKL. DNA for the CDR3: TGCGCCAGCAGCCAGGTCGTAATTAGAAGCTCCTACGAGCAGTACTTC. Protein product: CASSQVVIRSSYEQYF.

V usage is TRBV5-4 and J usage is TRBJ1-4; the match to TRBD1 covers 8 bases. The CDR3 spans 17 residues. Unmatched junction bases numbered 15, after V lost 3 bases and J lost 8 bases. The V gene's germline CDR1 is SGHNT and CDR2 YYREEE (reference sequence). The CDR3 DNA reads TGTGCCAGCAGCTCCCGGGTTACAGGGGGTAATAGGGAAAAACTGTTTTTT. Its protein is CASSSRVTGGNREKLFF.

The gene calls are TRBV5-1 and TRBJ2-1; 7 nucleotides agree with TRBD1. CDR1 SGHRS and CDR2 YFSETQ come from the germline V gene. V was clipped by 4 bases and J by 9 bases; unmatched bases: 16. CDR3 length: 16 amino acids. The CDR3 DNA reads TGCGCCAGCAGCCCCTCGGGTAGGGGGCGTCAAGGTGAGCAGTTCTTC. Protein sequence: CASSPSGRGRQGEQFF.